This is a list of T cell receptor beta chains from one sample in a study of PD-L1 blockade in urothelial cancer. Using immunoSEQ multiplex PCR, the repertoire was profiled, and TCRdb retains in-frame clones only, with some absent. The sample lists 130,000 or so clones, about 81% occurring once. The source material was PBMCs, sampled around atezolizumab (anti-PD-L1) treatment. These receptors originate from a middle-aged man with urothelial cancer. The CDR3 runs from the conserved cysteine through the conserved F or W. A D gene is named only where the DNA matches it firmly. Clone size appears in some rows only: once, few, many, or a class for an expanded clone.

CDR3 DNA: TGTGCCAGCAGCCAAGATCCCAAGGGACTAGAGGGATCAGATACGCAGTATTTT
CDR3 protein: CASSQDPKGLEGSDTQYF
V gene: TRBV4-2
J gene: TRBJ2-3
clone size: -
D gene: TRBD2

CDR3 DNA: TGTGCCAGCAGCTTTCGGACTAGCGGGACAATCAATGAGCAGTTCTTC
CDR3 protein: CASSFRTSGTINEQFF
V gene: TRBV9
J gene: TRBJ2-1
clone size: -
D gene: TRBD2

CDR3 DNA: TGTGCCAGCGTCTCGCACGGGGGTTTAGTTGAAGCTTTCTTT
CDR3 protein: CASVSHGGLVEAFF
V gene: TRBV28
J gene: TRBJ1-1
clone size: -
D gene: -

CDR3 DNA: TGTGCCAGCAGCTGGACAGGGAACACCGGGGAGCTGTTTTTT
CDR3 protein: CASSWTGNTGELFF
V gene: TRBV7-9
J gene: TRBJ2-2
clone size: -
D gene: TRBD1

CDR3 DNA: TGTGCCAGCAGTGAAAGGTTGGAGACCTATGGCTACACCTTC
CDR3 protein: CASSERLETYGYTF
V gene: TRBV6-1
J gene: TRBJ1-2
clone size: -
D gene: -

CDR3 DNA: TGTGCCAGCAAGACTAGCGGGAGGCCCTGGGACGGCACAGATACGCAGTATTTT
CDR3 protein: CASKTSGRPWDGTDTQYF
V gene: TRBV11-2
J gene: TRBJ2-3
clone size: -
D gene: TRBD2

CDR3 DNA: TGTGCCAGCAGTTACGGGGACAGGGGGACTGAAGCTTTCTTT
CDR3 protein: CASSYGDRGTEAFF
V gene: TRBV6-5
J gene: TRBJ1-1
clone size: -
D gene: TRBD1

CDR3 DNA: TGTGCCAGCACCAGACAGTTCACGGCCGGGGAGCTGTTTTTT
CDR3 protein: CASTRQFTAGELFF
V gene: TRBV6-5
J gene: TRBJ2-2
clone size: -
D gene: -

CDR3 DNA: TGTGCCAGCAGTGAATGGGGACAGGGAGTAAACATTCAGTACTTC
CDR3 protein: CASSEWGQGVNIQYF
V gene: TRBV6-1
J gene: TRBJ2-4
clone size: once
D gene: TRBD1

CDR3 DNA: TGTGCCAGCTCACGCGACATCGGTCCGACTGAAGCTTTCTTT
CDR3 protein: CASSRDIGPTEAFF
V gene: TRBV18
J gene: TRBJ1-1
clone size: -
D gene: -

CDR3 DNA: TGCGCCAGCAGCTTGGTGGCCGGGAGCGACAATGAGCAGTTCTTC
CDR3 protein: CASSLVAGSDNEQFF
V gene: TRBV5-1
J gene: TRBJ2-1
clone size: -
D gene: -

CDR3 DNA: TGTGCCAGCAGCTTGGAGAGCTCTGGAAACACCATATATTTT
CDR3 protein: CASSLESSGNTIYF
V gene: TRBV7-9
J gene: TRBJ1-3
clone size: -
D gene: -

CDR3 DNA: TGTGCCAGCAGCCTAGGACAGAGCAATCAGCCCCAGCATTTT
CDR3 protein: CASSLGQSNQPQHF
V gene: TRBV7-2
J gene: TRBJ1-5
clone size: -
D gene: -

CDR3 DNA: TGTGCCAGCAGCCCAAGCCCAGGACAGGGTTACTATGGCTACACCTTC
CDR3 protein: CASSPSPGQGYYGYTF
V gene: TRBV14
J gene: TRBJ1-2
clone size: -
D gene: TRBD1

CDR3 DNA: TGTGCCATCAGCGGGGGAGCTGGGGCCAACGTCCTGACTTTC
CDR3 protein: CAISGGAGANVLTF
V gene: TRBV10-3
J gene: TRBJ2-6
clone size: -
D gene: -

CDR3 DNA: TGTGCCAGCAGGCAGACAGGGGACAATGAGCAGTTCTTC
CDR3 protein: CASRQTGDNEQFF
V gene: TRBV11-2
J gene: TRBJ2-1
clone size: -
D gene: TRBD1

CDR3 DNA: TGTGCCAGCAGTCCTCCCCGGGACACCCTACGGAACGAGCAGTACTTC
CDR3 protein: CASSPPRDTLRNEQYF
V gene: TRBV28
J gene: TRBJ2-7
clone size: -
D gene: -

CDR3 DNA: TGCGCCAGCAGCTCAAGATTCGACAGGATAAACACTGAAGCTTTCTTT
CDR3 protein: CASSSRFDRINTEAFF
V gene: TRBV4-1
J gene: TRBJ1-1
clone size: few
D gene: -

CDR3 DNA: TGTGCCAGCAGCATACAGGGCAGTCTTATGATGAACACTGAAGCTTTCTTT
CDR3 protein: CASSIQGSLMMNTEAFF
V gene: TRBV27
J gene: TRBJ1-1
clone size: -
D gene: -

CDR3 DNA: TGTGCCAGTAGTATAGACCTGACAGACCCCTACGAGCAGTACTTC
CDR3 protein: CASSIDLTDPYEQYF
V gene: TRBV19
J gene: TRBJ2-7
clone size: -
D gene: -

CDR3 DNA: TGTGCCAGCAGTGAACTACCGACCTTAGCGGGAGGGGAAGATACGCAGTATTTT
CDR3 protein: CASSELPTLAGGEDTQYF
V gene: TRBV6-1
J gene: TRBJ2-3
clone size: once
D gene: TRBD2

CDR3 DNA: TGTGCCAGCAGCTTATACAGGGCCGAGACCCAGTACTTC
CDR3 protein: CASSLYRAETQYF
V gene: TRBV7-3
J gene: TRBJ2-5
clone size: -
D gene: -

CDR3 DNA: TGTGCCAGCTACCCGGGACAGGGGAATAATTCACCCCTCCACTTT
CDR3 protein: CASYPGQGNNSPLHF
V gene: TRBV28
J gene: TRBJ1-6
clone size: -
D gene: TRBD1

CDR3 DNA: TGTGCCAGCAGTAGACAGGGAATGTCCTACAATGAGCAGTTCTTC
CDR3 protein: CASSRQGMSYNEQFF
V gene: TRBV5-5
J gene: TRBJ2-1
clone size: -
D gene: TRBD1

CDR3 DNA: TGTGCCAGCTCATCGACAGGGGCGGGTACCACTGAAGCTTTCTTT
CDR3 protein: CASSSTGAGTTEAFF
V gene: TRBV18
J gene: TRBJ1-1
clone size: -
D gene: TRBD1

CDR3 DNA: TGCGCCAGCAGCTGGGGACAGGGAACCGGGGCCAACGTCCTGACTTTC
CDR3 protein: CASSWGQGTGANVLTF
V gene: TRBV5-1
J gene: TRBJ2-6
clone size: -
D gene: TRBD1

CDR3 DNA: TGTGCCAGTAGTGCCAAAGGGGAGGCCCAGTACTTC
CDR3 protein: CASSAKGEAQYF
V gene: TRBV19
J gene: TRBJ2-5
clone size: -
D gene: -

CDR3 DNA: TGTGCCAGCAGCTTGGGAGGGCTTTGGGAGCAGTACTTC
CDR3 protein: CASSLGGLWEQYF
V gene: TRBV5-6
J gene: TRBJ2-7
clone size: -
D gene: -

CDR3 DNA: TGTGCCTGGAATACAGGGTTCGGGGAGCTGTTTTTT
CDR3 protein: CAWNTGFGELFF
V gene: TRBV30
J gene: TRBJ2-2
clone size: once
D gene: -

CDR3 DNA: TGTGCCAGCGGTCCGATGCGAAAAGAGACCCAGTACTTC
CDR3 protein: CASGPMRKETQYF
V gene: TRBV7-8
J gene: TRBJ2-5
clone size: -
D gene: -

CDR3 DNA: TGCGCCAGCAGTGAGTCCCGGGTCACTGAAGCTTTCTTT
CDR3 protein: CASSESRVTEAFF
V gene: TRBV10-1
J gene: TRBJ1-1
clone size: -
D gene: -

CDR3 DNA: TGTGCCAGCAGCGTAGTAGCAGCGGGAGGGTACAATGAGCAGTTCTTC
CDR3 protein: CASSVVAAGGYNEQFF
V gene: TRBV9
J gene: TRBJ2-1
clone size: -
D gene: TRBD2

CDR3 DNA: TGTGCCAGCAGTTCTAGCGGGAGTTGGGCAGATACGCAGTATTTT
CDR3 protein: CASSSSGSWADTQYF
V gene: TRBV28
J gene: TRBJ2-3
clone size: -
D gene: TRBD2

CDR3 DNA: TGCGCCAGCAGCCGCCGAGGGCGGGGGCTAGCGGATTACAATGAGCAGTTCTTC
CDR3 protein: CASSRRGRGLADYNEQFF
V gene: TRBV5-1
J gene: TRBJ2-1
clone size: -
D gene: -

CDR3 DNA: TGTGCCAGCAGTTTAGTGCGCAGGGTTGATTCGAGCAATCAGCCCCAGCATTTT
CDR3 protein: CASSLVRRVDSSNQPQHF
V gene: TRBV28
J gene: TRBJ1-5
clone size: -
D gene: -

CDR3 DNA: TGTGCCAGCACCTTGAGTTACCCCGGGGAGCTGTTTTTT
CDR3 protein: CASTLSYPGELFF
V gene: TRBV7-2
J gene: TRBJ2-2
clone size: -
D gene: -

CDR3 DNA: TGTGCCACCAGCAGGGGGCCGGAGACCCAGTACTTC
CDR3 protein: CATSRGPETQYF
V gene: TRBV15
J gene: TRBJ2-5
clone size: -
D gene: -

CDR3 DNA: TGTGCCAGCTCACCCCCAGTGGGGGCGGAACGAGCTAACTATGGCTACACCTTC
CDR3 protein: CASSPPVGAERANYGYTF
V gene: TRBV18
J gene: TRBJ1-2
clone size: -
D gene: -

CDR3 DNA: TGTGCCAGCAGCCCCGACAGAGATCAGCCCCAGCATTTT
CDR3 protein: CASSPDRDQPQHF
V gene: TRBV5-5
J gene: TRBJ1-5
clone size: -
D gene: -

CDR3 DNA: TGTGCCAGCAGCCGAGACAGGGGAAAAGAAGCTTTCTTT
CDR3 protein: CASSRDRGKEAFF
V gene: TRBV11-3
J gene: TRBJ1-1
clone size: few
D gene: TRBD1

CDR3 DNA: TGTGCCAGCAGCTTAGAGAGCGGGAGTATGAATGAGCAGTTCTTC
CDR3 protein: CASSLESGSMNEQFF
V gene: TRBV7-9
J gene: TRBJ2-1
clone size: -
D gene: TRBD2

CDR3 DNA: TGTGCCAGCAGCCAAGTGCTCAGTTCGAACACCGGGGAGCTGTTTTTT
CDR3 protein: CASSQVLSSNTGELFF
V gene: TRBV4-2
J gene: TRBJ2-2
clone size: few
D gene: -

CDR3 DNA: TGTGCCAGCACCCCACCGGGACTAGCGGGTCATACCTACGAGCAGTACTTC
CDR3 protein: CASTPPGLAGHTYEQYF
V gene: TRBV2
J gene: TRBJ2-7
clone size: -
D gene: TRBD2

CDR3 DNA: TGTGCCAGCAGCGTAGCTTCAGGGGTCAATGAGCAGTTCTTC
CDR3 protein: CASSVASGVNEQFF
V gene: TRBV9
J gene: TRBJ2-1
clone size: -
D gene: -

CDR3 DNA: TGTGCCAGCAGCACAGGACAGGGGGTCTCCTACGAGCAGTACTTC
CDR3 protein: CASSTGQGVSYEQYF
V gene: TRBV7-6
J gene: TRBJ2-7
clone size: -
D gene: TRBD1

CDR3 DNA: TGTGCCAGCAGCTCCTCCAGGACTAGCGGGTCTAGCACAGATACGCAGTATTTT
CDR3 protein: CASSSSRTSGSSTDTQYF
V gene: TRBV7-2
J gene: TRBJ2-3
clone size: once
D gene: TRBD2

CDR3 DNA: TGTGCCAGCAGAACCGGGACTAGCAACACCGGGGAGCTGTTTTTT
CDR3 protein: CASRTGTSNTGELFF
V gene: TRBV5-4
J gene: TRBJ2-2
clone size: -
D gene: TRBD2

CDR3 DNA: TGTGCCAGCAGCTTAGGCGGGGCCGCGTATAATTCACCCCTCCACTTT
CDR3 protein: CASSLGGAAYNSPLHF
V gene: TRBV7-2
J gene: TRBJ1-6
clone size: -
D gene: -

CDR3 DNA: TGTGCCAGCAGCCAAATAACAGGTCAGGGGTTGTACGAGCAGTACTTC
CDR3 protein: CASSQITGQGLYEQYF
V gene: TRBV7-6
J gene: TRBJ2-7
clone size: -
D gene: -

CDR3 DNA: TGTGCCAGCAGTTTATCGTGGACTAGCGGGACATACGAGCAGTACTTC
CDR3 protein: CASSLSWTSGTYEQYF
V gene: TRBV27
J gene: TRBJ2-7
clone size: -
D gene: TRBD2